This T cell receptor beta chain came from a study of glioma-infiltrating T cells after dendritic cell vaccination. The overall study: Treatment, given 2003 to 2012, was autologous tumor lysate-pulsed dendritic cell vaccination.

Sequenced by immunoSEQ multiplex PCR; TCRdb stores in-frame clones only, minus some. The sample has about 58,000 clones; roughly 83% are singletons. The V gene lost 2 bases and the J gene lost 4 bases, with 10 bases spanning the gap. Germline V gene sequence: CDR1 SGDLS, CDR2 YYNGEE. This CDR3 has 13 amino acids. The time point denotes: after dendritic cell vaccination, including at tumor progression/relapse. This sequence originates from a human donor with glioblastoma. Source: blood, taken after dendritic cell vaccination. V and J are TRBV9 and TRBJ2-7, with D possibly matching TRBD2 (5 bases). The CDR3 bases are TGTGCCAGCAGCGTCGACGGGGATTACGAGCAGTACTTC. It yields the protein CASSVDGDYEQYF.